The source of this TCR beta chain is a study of T cell changes during pregnancy in multiple sclerosis. The CDR3 covers 16 residues. V dropped 4 bases and J dropped 4; count of bases not matched to a gene: 10. The germline CDR1 and CDR2 sequences are SGHRS and YFSETQ. The repertoire was sequenced with immunoSEQ multiplex PCR; TCRdb's copy has only in-frame clones and lacks some. The data hold tens of thousands of clones, with around 89% observed a single time. This rearrangement joins TRBV5-1 to TRBJ2-3; 9 bases fit TRBD1. The TCR was taken from a female donor in good health, enrolled as a control in a pregnancy study. Here the sequenced sample was peripheral blood, taken in the first trimester of pregnancy. CDR3 region: CASSLGTGFVADTQYF. The CDR3 region has the DNA TGCGCCAGCAGCCTCGGGACAGGGTTTGTCGCAGATACGCAGTATTTT.